This passage covers 28 T cell receptor beta chains from one sample sequenced in a study of CD8+CD57+ T cells in acquired aplastic anemia. Genomic DNA served as template for TCR beta VDJ and CDR3 profiling. TCRdb ran MiXCR on the reads and lists one entry per CDR3 protein. The repertoire holds 170,000 or so distinct CDR3 sequences, with nearly 65% as singletons. Sequencing was done on patients that had shown CD8+CD57+ cell expansion by flow cytometry. Sequencing was carried out using sorted CD4+, CD8+, or CD8+CD57+ T cells (not recorded which) from PBMCs. The receptors were sampled from a human donor with aplastic anemia.

The chain carries TRBV19 and TRBJ2-3; D might be TRBD1 (6 bases). The germline V gene encodes CDR1 LNHDA and CDR2 SQIVND (reference sequence). The V and J ends lost 0 bases and 6 bases respectively, with 10 bases between them. This CDR3 spans 14 amino acids. CDR3 region: CASSIDRTADTQYF. In DNA form, the CDR3 reads TGTGCCAGTAGTATAGATAGGACAGCTGATACGCAGTATTTT.

The V call is TRBV20-1, the J call TRBJ1-1; TRBD1 aligns across 7 bases. The CDR3 consists of 13 residues. Unmatched junction bases numbered 10, after V lost 6 bases and J lost 6 bases. The germline gives CDR1 DFQATT, CDR2 SNEGSKA (reference sequence). The CDR3 protein is CSAIPRGVAEAFF. CDR3 DNA: TGCAGTGCCATCCCCAGGGGGGTAGCTGAAGCTTTCTTT.

This clonotype was picked up many times. The chain uses TRBV13 and TRBJ2-7; 8 positions match TRBD2. After removal of 2 bases from V and 7 bases from J, the junction contained 10 bases not matched to a gene. The CDR3 is 15 amino acids. CDR1 and CDR2 from the germline V gene are PRHDT and FYEKMQ (reference sequence). The CDR3 is CASSLLTAGAQEQYF. The DNA of the CDR3 is TGTGCCAGCAGCTTACTTACAGCGGGGGCGCAAGAGCAGTACTTC.

This chain connects TRBV7-3 to TRBJ2-1; TRBD2 matches at 11 bases. The V gene end was trimmed by 4 bases and the J gene end by 8 bases; junction bases not matched to a gene: 4. This CDR3 contains 14 residues. CDR1 and CDR2 (germline): SGHTA, FQGTGA. CDR3 coding DNA: TGTGCCAGCAGCTGGCTAGCGGGGGGAGATGAGCAGTTCTTC. Protein: CASSWLAGGDEQFF.

The chain combines TRBV20-1 with TRBJ2-3; TRBD2 is a possible D gene (6 bases). V lost 4 bases, J lost 4 bases, and 15 bases lay in between. In germline, CDR1 is DFQATT, CDR2 SNEGSKA (reference sequence). The CDR3 covers 14 residues. CDR3 DNA sequence: TGCAGTGCTAACGGCGGGATAGGCGCAGATACGCAGTATTTT. It translates to CSANGGIGADTQYF.

This clonotype was counted a few times. Lacking the conserved final phenylalanine or tryptophan, this CDR3 likely reflects a read error. Because the CDR3's place on the DNA is in doubt, the DNA is left out and the CDR3 is given as listed by TCRdb. This sequence joins TRBV7-9 and TRBJ2-7; the DNA was not used to check the table's D call, TRBD1. From its first to its last residue, the CDR3 has 8 amino acids. Germline V gene lookup returns CDR1 SEHNR and CDR2 FQNEAQ (reference sequence). CDR3 region: CASSHGTD.

This chain joins TRBV7-9 and TRBJ2-1; TRBD2 agrees at 10 bases. V shed 3 bases and J 7 bases; nucleotides not matched to a gene: 6. Germline-derived CDR1 and CDR2 are SEHNR and FQNEAQ (reference sequence). There are 15 residues in the CDR3. The CDR3 reads CASSFSGGAMNEQFF. DNA for the CDR3: TGTGCCAGCAGCTTCAGCGGGGGGGCAATGAATGAGCAGTTCTTC. Based on the CDR3 plus reference TRBV7-9 and TRBJ2-1, the full variable domain is DTGVSQNPRHKITKRGQNVTFRCDPISEHNRLYWYRQTLGQGPEFLTYFQNEAQLEKSRLLSDRFSAERPKGSFSTLEIQRTEQGDSAMYLCASSFSGGAMNEQFFGPGTRLTVL.

The V and J genes are TRBV24-1 and TRBJ2-1, with a weak D call TRBD2 (5 bases). This CDR3 spans 13 amino acids. Germline V CDR1 and CDR2: KGHDR, SFDVKD. V lost 7 bases and J 3 bases, leaving 9 bases between the germline ends. CDR3: CATREDDYNEQFF. CDR3 bases: TGTGCCACCAGGGAGGACGACTACAATGAGCAGTTCTTC.

The chain uses TRBV7-2 and TRBJ2-1; no firm D call. The CDR3 covers 15 residues. Trimming removed 1 base from V and 4 bases from J, with 11 bases in between. Germline V gene sequence: CDR1 SGHTA, CDR2 FQGNSA. In DNA form, the CDR3 reads TGTGCCAGCAGCTTAGAAGTTAGCCGGTACAATGAGCAGTTCTTC. This encodes CASSLEVSRYNEQFF.

A few counts support this clonotype. This chain links TRBV2 with TRBJ2-7; D is unclear. CDR1 and CDR2 from the germline V gene are SNHLY and FYNNEI. The V and J ends lost 2 bases and 4 bases respectively, with 6 bases between them. This CDR3 has 12 amino acids. The CDR3 DNA reads TGTGCCAGCAGTGAATCGGTATACGAGCAGTACTTC. This encodes CASSESVYEQYF.

This chain uses TRBV9 with TRBJ1-2; possible D gene TRBD1, 6 bases. Per the germline V gene, CDR1 is SGDLS and CDR2 is YYNGEE. The CDR3 covers 13 residues. V lost 4 bases and J lost 10, with 17 bases in between. CDR3 bases: TGTGCCAGCAGCTCACAGGGTTTCGATGACTACACCTTC. Translating it yields CASSSQGFDDYTF.

The chain recombines TRBV19 with TRBJ2-5; no reliable D call. CDR1 is LNHDA and CDR2 is SQIVND in the germline V gene (reference sequence). The V end lost 1 base, the J end lost 5 bases, and 8 bases lay between the germline ends. The CDR3 totals 13 residues. The CDR3, as DNA: TGTGCCAGTAGTATAGGTTGGCGGGAGACCCAGTACTTC. This gives the protein CASSIGWRETQYF.

The gene calls are TRBV25-1 and TRBJ2-5; D not certain. V was shortened by 2 bases and J by 5 bases, with 6 bases between the two germline ends. CDR3 length: 12 residues. Looked up from germline, CDR1 is MGHDK and CDR2 is SYGVNS. The CDR3 region has the DNA TGTGCCAGCAGTGAAGGGGTGGAGACCCAGTACTTC. It yields the protein CASSEGVETQYF.

V is TRBV6-1 and J is TRBJ2-7; 7 bases agree with TRBD1. The CDR3 sequence is 15 residues long. The germline CDR1 and CDR2 sequences are MNHNS and SASEGT. Trimming at V came to 8 bases and at J to 3 bases, leaving 13 bases not matched to a gene. The CDR3 DNA is TGTGCCAGCTCGAAAACAGGGGTTTGGAACTACGAGCAGTACTTC. The encoded protein is CASSKTGVWNYEQYF.

This clonotype was picked up many times. The rearrangement links TRBV4-1 to TRBJ2-7; TRBD1 matches at 11 bases. Losses at the gene ends were 4 bases for V and 4 bases for J; bases not matched to a gene: 6. This CDR3 is built from 15 residues. CDR1 and CDR2 (germline): MGHRA, YSYEKL. CDR3 nucleotides: TGCGCCAGCAGCCTCCCGGGACAGGGGGTTTACGAGCAGTACTTC. Its protein is CASSLPGQGVYEQYF.

There are a few counts of this clonotype. The rearrangement uses TRBV29-1 and TRBJ2-7, with 11 bases that match TRBD2. Germline CDR1 and CDR2: SQVTM and ANQGSEA. The V and J ends lost 7 bases and 7 bases, in that order; junction bases with no gene match: 9. This CDR3 is 13 amino acids long. In DNA form, the CDR3 reads TGCAGCGCCAGACTAGCGGGACACCTTGAGCAGTACTTC. It codes for CSARLAGHLEQYF.

The CDR3 loop is CASSLLKSGGSDTQYF. The CDR3 DNA reads as TGTGCCAGCAGTTTGTTAAAAAGTGGAGGCTCAGATACGCAGTATTTT. This chain connects TRBV28 to TRBJ2-3; D is perhaps TRBD2 (5 bases). The length of the CDR3 is 16 residues. Germline V gene lookup returns CDR1 MDHEN and CDR2 SYDVKM. Between the trimmed V and J ends, which lost 3 bases and 4 bases, there was a span of 17 bases.

The chain carries TRBV7-3 and TRBJ2-3, with D possibly being TRBD1 (5 bases). Germline CDR1 SGHTA, CDR2 FQGTGA. CDR3 length: 14 amino acids. V was trimmed by 5 bases and J by 6 bases, leaving 15 bases between them. CDR3: CASSRTLTLDTQYF. CDR3 in DNA: TGTGCCAGCAGCCGGACACTAACACTCGATACGCAGTATTTT.

The rearrangement uses TRBV2 and TRBJ1-6; maybe TRBD1 (5 bases). The CDR3 is 14 amino acids. Germline lookup yields CDR1 SNHLY and CDR2 FYNNEI. The germline V and J ends were trimmed by 2 bases and 8 bases, with 10 bases remaining between them. CDR3 in DNA: TGTGCCAGCAGTGAAATCTTGGGGGATTCACCCCTCCACTTT. Its protein is CASSEILGDSPLHF. The whole variable domain, remainder taken from reference TRBV2 and TRBJ1-6, is EPEVTQTPSHQVTQMGQEVILRCVPISNHLYFYWYRQILGQKVEFLVSFYNNEISEKSEIFDDQFSVERPDGSNFTLKIRSTKLEDSAMYFCASSEILGDSPLHFGNGTRLTVT.

This chain joins TRBV24-1 and TRBJ2-2, with D maybe TRBD1 (6 bases). Germline loops: CDR1 KGHDR, CDR2 SFDVKD. V shed 9 bases and J shed 2 bases, with 12 bases lying between them. The CDR3 is 14 residues long. The CDR3 region has the DNA TGTGCCACCCGATCGGACAGCAACACCGGGGAGCTGTTTTTT. This sequence encodes CATRSDSNTGELFF.

The J gene is TRBJ1-2, the V gene TRBV2; 7 bases agree with TRBD1. CDR1 and CDR2 (germline): SNHLY, FYNNEI. V lost 7 bases and J lost 5; bases outside the gene matches: 4. The CDR3 is 12 amino acids. CDR3 nucleotides: TGTGCCAGCAAACAGGGGACATATGGCTACACCTTC. This encodes CASKQGTYGYTF.

The genes are TRBV5-5 and TRBJ1-5; D uncertain. Trimming stripped 0 bases from V and 5 bases from J, with 3 bases between. Per germline, CDR1 SGHKS and CDR2 YYEKEE (reference sequence). This CDR3 is built from 12 residues. CDR3 protein: CASSLGDQPQHF. The CDR3 DNA reads as TGTGCCAGCAGCTTGGGTGATCAGCCCCAGCATTTT.

The V gene is TRBV2, the J gene TRBJ2-5, with D possibly matching TRBD1 (6 bases). CDR1 is SNHLY, CDR2 FYNNEI, per germline. Trimming shortened V by 8 bases and J by 5 bases, and 18 bases separated the two germline ends. This CDR3 is 14 amino acids long. CDR3 DNA sequence: TGTGCCAGCTCGGGACAAAAAGGGGATGAGACCCAGTACTTC. It is translated as CASSGQKGDETQYF. Together with reference TRBV2 and TRBJ2-5, the CDR3 gives the full variable domain: EPEVTQTPSHQVTQMGQEVILRCVPISNHLYFYWYRQILGQKVEFLVSFYNNEISEKSEIFDDQFSVERPDGSNFTLKIRSTKLEDSAMYFCASSGQKGDETQYFGPGTRLLVL.

This clonotype was observed many times. The chain links TRBV6-1 to TRBJ2-5, with no clear D. The germline CDR1 and CDR2 sequences are MNHNS and SASEGT. This CDR3 contains 12 residues. Trimming left V 1 base short and J 9 bases short, with 9 bases between. The CDR3 region has the DNA TGTGCCAGCAGTGAAGATGTGATCGCCCAGTACTTC. Amino acid sequence: CASSEDVIAQYF.

The chain joins TRBV25-1 to TRBJ2-3, with 14 nucleotides matching TRBD2. The CDR3 is 15 amino acids. Germline lookup yields CDR1 MGHDK and CDR2 SYGVNS. Trimming removed 6 bases from V and 8 bases from J; junction bases left unmatched: 7. CDR3 region: CASRPGLAGVATQYF. In nucleotides, the CDR3 is TGTGCCAGCAGGCCGGGACTAGCGGGAGTAGCTACGCAGTATTTT.

The V call is TRBV12-5, the J call TRBJ2-5; 9 positions agree with TRBD1. This CDR3 is 13 amino acids long. Germline V gene data show CDR1 as LGHNT and CDR2 as FRNRAP. The V gene end was trimmed by 5 bases and the J gene end by 6 bases; junction bases not matched to a gene: 4. The CDR3 nucleotides are TGTGCTAGTGGTCCGGGACAGGGAAAGACCCAGTACTTC. Translating gives CASGPGQGKTQYF.

This chain uses TRBV19 with TRBJ1-2, with D perhaps TRBD1 (6 bases). V was clipped by 8 bases and J by 4 bases, with 20 bases between them. CDR1 is LNHDA, CDR2 SQIVND, per germline (reference sequence). This CDR3 spans 15 amino acids. The DNA for the CDR3 is TGTGCCAGTGGACATTCTGACAGGAAGAGCTATGGCTACACCTTC. As protein: CASGHSDRKSYGYTF.

This clonotype appeared a few times. Here the CDR3 reads CASSSRGQGYEQYF. The CDR3 nucleotides read TGTGCCAGCAGCTCGAGGGGGCAGGGCTACGAGCAGTACTTC. The gene calls are TRBV11-3 and TRBJ2-7, with 7 bases fitting TRBD1. The trim removed 4 bases at V and 3 bases at J, leaving 6 bases unmatched. The germline V gene encodes CDR1 SGHNT and CDR2 YENEEA. This CDR3 has 14 amino acids.